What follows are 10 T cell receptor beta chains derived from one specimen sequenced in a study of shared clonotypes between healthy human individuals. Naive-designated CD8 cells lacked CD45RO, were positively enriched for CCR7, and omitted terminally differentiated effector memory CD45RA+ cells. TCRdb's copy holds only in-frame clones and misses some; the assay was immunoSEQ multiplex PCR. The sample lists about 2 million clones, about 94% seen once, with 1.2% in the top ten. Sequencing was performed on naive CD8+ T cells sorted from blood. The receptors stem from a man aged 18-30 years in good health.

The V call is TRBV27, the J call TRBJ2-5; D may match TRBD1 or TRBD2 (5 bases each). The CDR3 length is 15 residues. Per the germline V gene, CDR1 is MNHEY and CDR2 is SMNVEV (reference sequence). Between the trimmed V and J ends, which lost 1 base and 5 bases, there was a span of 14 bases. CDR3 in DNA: TGTGCCAGCAGTTTATATAGCGCCGAGGGGGAGACCCAGTACTTC. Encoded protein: CASSLYSAEGETQYF.

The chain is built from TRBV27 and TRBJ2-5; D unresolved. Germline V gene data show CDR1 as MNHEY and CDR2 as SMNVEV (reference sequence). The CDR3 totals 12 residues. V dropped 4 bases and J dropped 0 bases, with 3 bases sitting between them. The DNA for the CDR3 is TGTGCCAGCAGTTCCCACCAAGAGACCCAGTACTTC. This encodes CASSSHQETQYF.

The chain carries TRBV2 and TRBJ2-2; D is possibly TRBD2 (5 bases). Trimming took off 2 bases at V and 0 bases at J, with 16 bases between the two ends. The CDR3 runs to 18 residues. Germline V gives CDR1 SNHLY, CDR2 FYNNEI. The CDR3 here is CASSEHAAGRANTGELFF. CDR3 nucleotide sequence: TGTGCCAGCAGTGAACACGCGGCGGGTCGCGCGAACACCGGGGAGCTGTTTTTT.

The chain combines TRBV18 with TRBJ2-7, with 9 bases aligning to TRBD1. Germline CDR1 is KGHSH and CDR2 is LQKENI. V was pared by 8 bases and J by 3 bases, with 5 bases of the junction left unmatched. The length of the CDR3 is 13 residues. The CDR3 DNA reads TGTGCCAGCCAGGGACAGGGAGGCTACGAGCAGTACTTC. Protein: CASQGQGGYEQYF.

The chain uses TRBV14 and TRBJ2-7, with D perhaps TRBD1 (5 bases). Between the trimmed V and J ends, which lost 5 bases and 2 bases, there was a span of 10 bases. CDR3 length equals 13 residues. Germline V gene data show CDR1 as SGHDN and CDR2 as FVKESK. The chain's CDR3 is CASSRGPAYEQYF. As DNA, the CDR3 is TGTGCCAGCAGCAGGGGCCCTGCCTACGAGCAGTACTTC.

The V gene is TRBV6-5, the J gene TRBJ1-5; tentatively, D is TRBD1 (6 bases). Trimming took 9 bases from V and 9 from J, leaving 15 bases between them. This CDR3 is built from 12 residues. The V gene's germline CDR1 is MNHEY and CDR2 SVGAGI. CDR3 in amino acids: CASGGPGVPQHF. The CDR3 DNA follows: TGTGCCAGTGGGGGCCCTGGGGTGCCCCAGCATTTT.

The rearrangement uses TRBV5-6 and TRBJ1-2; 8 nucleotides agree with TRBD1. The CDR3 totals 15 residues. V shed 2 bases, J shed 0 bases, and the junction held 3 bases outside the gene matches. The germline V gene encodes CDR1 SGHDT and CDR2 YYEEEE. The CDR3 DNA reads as TGTGCCAGCAGCTTCGGGACAGGCACTAACTATGGCTACACCTTC. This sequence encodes CASSFGTGTNYGYTF. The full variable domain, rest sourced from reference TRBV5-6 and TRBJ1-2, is DAGVTQSPTHLIKTRGQQVTLRCSPKSGHDTVSWYQQALGQGPQFIFQYYEEEERQRGNFPDRFSGHQFPNYSSELNVNALLLGDSALYLCASSFGTGTNYGYTFGSGTRLTVV.

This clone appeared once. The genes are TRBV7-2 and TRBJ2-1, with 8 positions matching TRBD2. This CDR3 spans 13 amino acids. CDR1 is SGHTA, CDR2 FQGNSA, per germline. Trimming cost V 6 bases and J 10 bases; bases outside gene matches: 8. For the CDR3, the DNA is TGTGCCAGCAGTTACGGGGGGGGCCTCGAGCAGTTCTTC. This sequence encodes CASSYGGGLEQFF. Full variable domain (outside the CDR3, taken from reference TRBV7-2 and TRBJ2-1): GAGVSQSPSNKVTEKGKDVELRCDPISGHTALYWYRQSLGQGLEFLIYFQGNSAPDKSGLPSDRFSAERTGGSVSTLTIQRTQQEDSAVYLCASSYGGGLEQFFGPGTRLTVL.

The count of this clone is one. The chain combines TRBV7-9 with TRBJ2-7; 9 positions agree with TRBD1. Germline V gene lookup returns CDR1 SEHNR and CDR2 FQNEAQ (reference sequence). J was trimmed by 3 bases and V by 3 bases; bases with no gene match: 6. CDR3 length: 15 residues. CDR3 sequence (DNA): TGTGCCAGCAGCTTGTCCGGGACAGGGAGCTACGAGCAGTACTTC. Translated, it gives CASSLSGTGSYEQYF.

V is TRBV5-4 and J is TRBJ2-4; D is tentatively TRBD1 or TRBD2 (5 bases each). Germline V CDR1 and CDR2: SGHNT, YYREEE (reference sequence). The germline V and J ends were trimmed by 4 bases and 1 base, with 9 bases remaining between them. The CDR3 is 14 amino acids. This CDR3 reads CASSPWGAKNIQYF. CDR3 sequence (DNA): TGTGCCAGCAGCCCCTGGGGGGCCAAAAACATTCAGTACTTC. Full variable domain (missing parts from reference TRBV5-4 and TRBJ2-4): ETGVTQSPTHLIKTRGQQVTLRCSSQSGHNTVSWYQQALGQGPQFIFQYYREEENGRGNFPPRFSGLQFPNYSSELNVNALELDDSALYLCASSPWGAKNIQYFGAGTRLSVL.